One sample yielded the 24 T cell receptor beta chains listed below, sequenced in a study of T cell responses to AZD1222 COVID-19 vaccine (dated by TCRdb to the early 2020s). The sample's time point label, in plain terms: baseline before first vaccination. Library preparation used the immunoSEQ multiplex PCR assay. The source is immuneACCESS, and TCRdb retained only in-frame sequences with V and J called. Part of the clones is not carried over; for the studies checked, unresolved V genes explain less than half of this, and the remainder is unexplained. Present in this sample are about 190,000 clones, almost 95% of which were seen just once. The ten largest account for 7.5% to 10% of the sample. The sample here was peripheral blood, taken on day 0 of AZD1222 vaccination. The receptor source for this set is an adult in good health.

The genes are TRBV30 and TRBJ1-5; TRBD1 matches 7 bases. Germline V CDR1 and CDR2: GTSNPN, SVGIG (reference sequence). This CDR3 spans 13 amino acids. The V and J ends lost 5 bases and 4 bases, in that order; junction bases with no gene match: 5. CDR3: CAWRTGPNQPQHF. The CDR3 DNA sequence: TGTGCCTGGCGGACAGGACCAAATCAGCCCCAGCATTTT.

This clone is a singleton in its sample. This chain's CDR3 is CASGTPIYNEQFF. CDR3 DNA: TGTGCCAGCGGGACTCCAATATACAATGAGCAGTTCTTC. V usage is TRBV27 and J usage is TRBJ2-1, with a weak D call TRBD2 (6 bases). Per the germline V gene, CDR1 is MNHEY and CDR2 is SMNVEV (reference sequence). The CDR3 runs 13 residues. With 8 bases removed from V and 4 bases from J, the gap between germline ends came to 12 bases.

The chain has TRBV2 and TRBJ2-7, with 10 bases lining up with TRBD2. The CDR3 totals 15 residues. CDR1 is SNHLY and CDR2 is FYNNEI in the germline V gene. V gave up 2 bases and J gave up 6 bases; unmatched junction bases: 7. This CDR3 is CASSELVAGGSEQYF. DNA of the CDR3: TGTGCCAGCAGTGAACTTGTAGCGGGAGGAAGCGAGCAGTACTTC.

CDR3 nucleotides: TGTGCCAGCAGCCCACGGGGACAGGGAGTTTTCAATGAGCAGTTCTTC. Translation gives CASSPRGQGVFNEQFF. The chain joins TRBV7-8 to TRBJ2-1; 9 positions agree with TRBD1. V trimming: 5 bases; J trimming: 6 bases; junction bases outside the gene matches: 11. The CDR3 has 16 residues. Per the germline V gene, CDR1 is SGHVS and CDR2 is FQNEAQ.

V usage is TRBV5-1 and J usage is TRBJ2-7; maybe TRBD1 (5 bases). This CDR3 is built from 14 residues. Germline values: CDR1 SGHRS, CDR2 YFSETQ. V lost 0 bases and J lost 5, with 12 bases in between. CDR3 nucleotides: TGCGCCAGCAGCTTGGCCTGGCAGGGAAACGAGCAGTACTTC. As protein: CASSLAWQGNEQYF.

The V gene is TRBV24-1, the J gene TRBJ1-2; D gene uncertain. This CDR3 region has 14 residues. The V gene lost 1 base and the J gene lost 4 bases, with 9 bases spanning the gap. Per the germline V gene, CDR1 is KGHDR and CDR2 is SFDVKD. In DNA form, the CDR3 reads TGTGCCACCAGTGATTTAGGCAGGACCTATGGCTACACCTTC. Protein product: CATSDLGRTYGYTF.

The rearrangement links TRBV18 to TRBJ2-7; 7 bases align to TRBD2. V was pared by 3 bases and J by 4 bases, with 9 bases of the junction left unmatched. The CDR3 contains 15 residues. CDR1 is KGHSH and CDR2 is LQKENI in the germline V gene. This chain's CDR3 is CASSPTWRERYEQYF. The CDR3 DNA follows: TGTGCCAGCTCACCGACCTGGCGGGAGAGATACGAGCAGTACTTC.

The chain joins TRBV27 to TRBJ1-3; D gene uncertain. The CDR3 spans 15 residues. V dropped 2 bases and J dropped 0 bases, with 8 bases sitting between them. The germline CDR1 and CDR2 sequences are MNHEY and SMNVEV (reference sequence). The CDR3 DNA reads TGTGCCAGCAGTTTAGGGCGGAACTCTGGAAACACCATATATTTT. Translation: CASSLGRNSGNTIYF.

The V call is TRBV5-1, the J call TRBJ2-3, with D perhaps matching TRBD1 (6 bases). Trimming removed 0 bases from V and 1 base from J, with 9 bases in between. Germline lookup yields CDR1 SGHRS and CDR2 YFSETQ. There are 15 residues in the CDR3. The CDR3 DNA follows: TGCGCCAGCAGCTTGGACGCAGGGGGCACAGATACGCAGTATTTT. Encoded protein: CASSLDAGGTDTQYF.

This chain connects TRBV3-1 (or the pseudogene TRBV3-2) to TRBJ2-7; 8 nucleotides agree with TRBD2. The CDR3 totals 15 residues. V lost 3 bases and J lost 3; bases outside the gene matches: 7. Germline CDR1 LGHDT, CDR2 YNNKEL (reference sequence). The CDR3 DNA reads TGTGCCAGCAGCCACTATCTAGCGGGTATCTACGAGCAGTACTTC. Its translation is CASSHYLAGIYEQYF.

This chain uses TRBV11-1 with TRBJ2-1; D not resolved. The CDR3 extends over 15 amino acids. V lost 1 base and J lost 4, with 11 bases in between. Germline assignment: CDR1 SGHAT and CDR2 FQDESV (reference sequence). CDR3 in DNA: TGTGCCAGCAGCTTAGGCCGTGCGAAGTACAATGAGCAGTTCTTC. It translates to CASSLGRAKYNEQFF.

The chain uses TRBV27 and TRBJ2-1; 8 nucleotides align to TRBD2. There are 16 residues in the CDR3. The V segment lost 1 base and the J segment 0 bases; nucleotides outside the gene matches: 2. In germline, CDR1 is MNHEY, CDR2 SMNVEV (reference sequence). The CDR3 is CASSLFSGSSYNEQFF. The CDR3 DNA reads TGTGCCAGCAGTTTATTCAGCGGGAGCTCCTACAATGAGCAGTTCTTC.

The CDR3 coding sequence is TGTGCCAGCAGTTACTCAGACAGGCGACTAAATGGCTACACCTTC. Translating it yields CASSYSDRRLNGYTF. The chain uses TRBV6-5 and TRBJ1-2; D may be TRBD1 (6 bases). The germline V and J ends were trimmed by 0 bases and 6 bases, with 14 bases remaining between them. Germline values: CDR1 MNHEY, CDR2 SVGAGI. CDR3 length: 15 residues.

This chain joins TRBV6-1 and TRBJ1-2; 9 bases are shared with TRBD1. The CDR3 has 14 residues. The V gene end was trimmed by 1 base and the J gene end by 4 bases; junction bases not matched to a gene: 1. The germline V gene has CDR1 MNHNS and CDR2 SASEGT. Here the CDR3 DNA reads TGTGCCAGCAGTGAAGGGGGACAGGGCTATGGCTACACCTTC. It yields the protein CASSEGGQGYGYTF.

J is TRBJ2-7 and V is TRBV2, with 7 bases identical to TRBD1. Germline V gene lookup returns CDR1 SNHLY and CDR2 FYNNEI. This CDR3 spans 14 amino acids. Trimming cost V 6 bases and J 2 bases; bases outside gene matches: 7. This CDR3 reads CASRGTVQPYEQYF. CDR3 coding DNA: TGTGCCAGCAGGGGGACAGTTCAACCCTACGAGCAGTACTTC.

In DNA, the CDR3 is TGTGCCAGCAGCAAAAGCGGACTAAACAATGAGCAGTTCTTC. It is translated as CASSKSGLNNEQFF. This rearrangement joins TRBV9 to TRBJ2-1; possible D gene TRBD2, 6 bases. The germline V gene has CDR1 SGDLS and CDR2 YYNGEE. The CDR3 spans 14 residues. The ends were cut back, 4 bases at V and 5 bases at J, with 13 bases in the middle.

The chain uses TRBV7-9 and TRBJ1-6, with no clear D. CDR3 size: 19 residues. Trimming cost V 2 bases and J 10 bases, with 27 bases left between them. CDR1 and CDR2 (germline): SEHNR, FQNEAQ (reference sequence). CDR3 nucleotide sequence: TGTGCCAGCAGCTTATGGCCCGCGGAATTGACGGGGAAAGGATCACCCCTCCACTTT. Translation: CASSLWPAELTGKGSPLHF.

The chain employs TRBV28 and TRBJ2-1, with TRBD1 matching 7 bases. Trimming at V came to 4 bases and at J to 7 bases, leaving 7 bases not matched to a gene. This CDR3 comprises 14 residues. From germline, CDR1 is MDHEN and CDR2 SYDVKM. Written as DNA, the CDR3 is TGTGCCAGCAGTTCCTGGACAGGCAAAAATGAGCAGTTCTTC. This codes for CASSSWTGKNEQFF.

This clone appeared a single time. V gene TRBV5-4 combines with J gene TRBJ2-3; no definite D call. Trimming left V 0 bases short and J 3 bases short, with 8 bases between. Looked up from germline, CDR1 is SGHNT and CDR2 is YYREEE (reference sequence). CDR3 size: 14 residues. The CDR3 is CASSLGGVTDTQYF. CDR3 in DNA: TGTGCCAGCAGCTTGGGCGGAGTGACAGATACGCAGTATTTT.

CDR3 in amino acids: CASSLTAGGPGTGELFF. The CDR3 DNA reads as TGTGCCAGTAGTCTAACAGCGGGAGGGCCCGGAACCGGGGAGCTGTTTTTT. The chain carries TRBV19 and TRBJ2-2; the match to TRBD2 covers 10 bases. Germline-derived CDR1 and CDR2 are LNHDA and SQIVND (reference sequence). V shed 5 bases and J 5 bases; nucleotides not matched to a gene: 11. The CDR3 is made up of 17 amino acids.

V is TRBV28 and J is TRBJ1-2; D unresolved. V was clipped by 3 bases and J by 4 bases, with 9 bases between them. Germline V gives CDR1 MDHEN, CDR2 SYDVKM. The CDR3 spans 13 residues. The CDR3 protein is CASSFGGLYGYTF. The CDR3 DNA sequence: TGTGCCAGCAGTTTTGGCGGGCTCTATGGCTACACCTTC.

V and J are TRBV2 and TRBJ1-1; D gene uncertain. The germline V gene has CDR1 SNHLY and CDR2 FYNNEI. The CDR3 runs to 14 residues. V shed 3 bases and J shed 4 bases, with 12 bases lying between them. Here the CDR3 reads CASSENLGFTEAFF. DNA of the CDR3: TGTGCCAGCAGTGAGAATTTGGGATTCACTGAAGCTTTCTTT.

The V call is TRBV13, the J call TRBJ2-7; D unclear. The CDR3 length is 12 residues. V shed 0 bases and J shed 5 bases, with 5 bases lying between them. CDR1 is PRHDT and CDR2 is FYEKMQ in the germline V gene (reference sequence). CDR3 residues: CASSLGLHEQYF. DNA for the CDR3: TGTGCCAGCAGCTTAGGTTTGCACGAGCAGTACTTC.

The V call is TRBV3-1 (or the pseudogene TRBV3-2), the J call TRBJ1-6, with D hard to call. V shed 0 bases and J shed 1 base, with 10 bases lying between them. CDR1 LGHDT and CDR2 YNNKEL come from the germline V gene (reference sequence). This CDR3 comprises 17 residues. CDR3 sequence: CASSQDLGGSYNSPLHF. CDR3 DNA: TGTGCCAGCAGCCAAGATTTAGGCGGTTCCTATAATTCACCCCTCCACTTT.